The clone carrying this T cell receptor (beta chain) was counted a few times. RNA transcripts provided the source from which TCR beta CDR3 regions were amplified. An initial round of RT-PCR targeting the TCR CDR3 relied on the HTBI primer set. TCRdb re-called the multiplex PCR reads through MiXCR, storing one row per CDR3 protein. In the table there are 600,000 or so distinct CDR3 sequences, about a sixth of which are singletons. The data were obtained in a study of T cells in Graves' hyperthyroidism and ophthalmopathy. The CDR3 is 16 residues long. V lost 4 bases and J lost 0; bases outside the gene matches: 7. Germline-derived CDR1 and CDR2 are SGHRS and YFSETQ.

The source is a woman in her twenties or thirties with Graves' hyperthyroidism. The chain has TRBV5-1 and TRBJ1-5; TRBD1 aligns across 7 bases. The material sequenced was blood. The CDR3 DNA is TGCGCCAGCAGCCCTGACAGGGACTATAGCAATCAGCCCCAGCATTTT. Encoded protein: CASSPDRDYSNQPQHF.